This T cell receptor beta chain comes out of a study of shared clonotypes between healthy human individuals. Nashville, Tennessee was home to all donors, who were Caucasian adults. Produced via immunoSEQ multiplex PCR; TCRdb's table is partial and in-frame only. Altogether nearly 500,000 clones are present, over 60% being singletons, with the ten largest covering 10% to 15%. Many counts were recorded for this clone. The antigen remains undetermined. In the same sample, other DNA sequences code for this CDR3. In germline, CDR1 is SGHRS, CDR2 YFSETQ. This CDR3 has 14 amino acids. V dropped 4 bases and J dropped 0 bases, with 8 bases sitting between them. Whole-study results and caveats: Exclusively blood specimens were collected; tissue repertoires likely differ.

The J gene is TRBJ2-1, the V gene TRBV5-1, with D tentatively TRBD1 (6 bases). The receptor's source is a woman aged 40 to 50 in good health. Some clones in this sample may be carry-over from other donors' samples. The sequencing sample was made of PBMCs. The CDR3: CASSRTDSYNEQFF. CDR3 bases: TGCGCCAGCAGCCGGACAGACTCCTACAATGAGCAGTTCTTC.